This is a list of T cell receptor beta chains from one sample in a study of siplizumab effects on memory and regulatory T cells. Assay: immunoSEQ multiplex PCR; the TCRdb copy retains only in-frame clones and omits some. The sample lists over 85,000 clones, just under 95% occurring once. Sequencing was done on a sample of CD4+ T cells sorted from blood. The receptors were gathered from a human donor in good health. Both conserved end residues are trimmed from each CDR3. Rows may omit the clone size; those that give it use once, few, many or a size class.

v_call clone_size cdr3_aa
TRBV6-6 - ASTRQGFNTEAF
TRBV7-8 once ASSPRLAGGPVGNEQF
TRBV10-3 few AINSQRERGTGELF
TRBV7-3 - ASNQWGRPDTQY
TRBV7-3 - ASRSQGSTNTEAF
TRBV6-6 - ASSPPQVLDKNIQY
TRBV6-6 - ASTSSGNTIY
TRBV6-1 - ASSALQGNTIY
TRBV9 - ASSDGPDSYTGELF
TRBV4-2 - ASSQTSGSITGELF
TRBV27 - ASSASPATVETQY
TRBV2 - ASRRRDGGKQPQH
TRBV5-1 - ASSLDGVAGGAETQY
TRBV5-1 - ASETGANTGELF
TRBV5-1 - ASSSYTYEQY
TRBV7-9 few ASSPTFGSETQY
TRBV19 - ASSIQRGQGGSGYGYT
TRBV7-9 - ASSLDYRTQY
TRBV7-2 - ASRRDRDTEAF
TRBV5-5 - ASSLESGNQPQH
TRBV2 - ASRYSGNTIY
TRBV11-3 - ASSLTGRDIQY
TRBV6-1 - ASSELAYTEAF
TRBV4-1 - ASSQQRVLSEQY
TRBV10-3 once AIRPSGSQNTGELF